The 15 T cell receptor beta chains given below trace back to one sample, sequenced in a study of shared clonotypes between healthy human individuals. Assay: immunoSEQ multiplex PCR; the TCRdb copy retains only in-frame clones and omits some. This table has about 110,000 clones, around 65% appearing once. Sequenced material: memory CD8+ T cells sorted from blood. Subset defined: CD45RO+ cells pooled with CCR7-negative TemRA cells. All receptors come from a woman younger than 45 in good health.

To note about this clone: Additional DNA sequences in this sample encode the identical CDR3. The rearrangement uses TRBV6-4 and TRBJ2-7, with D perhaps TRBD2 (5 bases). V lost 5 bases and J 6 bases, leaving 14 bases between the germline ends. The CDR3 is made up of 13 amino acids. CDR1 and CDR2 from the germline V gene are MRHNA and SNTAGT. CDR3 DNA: TGTGCCAGCAGTTCCGGACTGTTGGGCGAGCAGTACTTC. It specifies CASSSGLLGEQYF.

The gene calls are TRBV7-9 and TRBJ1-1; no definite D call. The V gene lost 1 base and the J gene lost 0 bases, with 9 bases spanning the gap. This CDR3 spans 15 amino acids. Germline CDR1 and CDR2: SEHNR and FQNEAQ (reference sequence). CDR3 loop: CASSLVAGLNTEAFF. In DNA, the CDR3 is TGTGCCAGCAGCTTAGTGGCGGGATTGAACACTGAAGCTTTCTTT.

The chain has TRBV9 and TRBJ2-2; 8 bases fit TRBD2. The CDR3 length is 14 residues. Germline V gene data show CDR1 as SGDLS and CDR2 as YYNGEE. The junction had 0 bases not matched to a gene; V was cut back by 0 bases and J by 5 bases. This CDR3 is CASSVAGGTGELFF. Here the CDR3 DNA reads TGTGCCAGCAGCGTAGCGGGGGGGACCGGGGAGCTGTTTTTT.

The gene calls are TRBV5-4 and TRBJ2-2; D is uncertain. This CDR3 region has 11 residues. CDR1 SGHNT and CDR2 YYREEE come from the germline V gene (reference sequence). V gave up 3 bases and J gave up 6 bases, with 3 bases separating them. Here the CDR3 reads CASSSPGELFF. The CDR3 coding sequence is TGTGCCAGCAGCTCCCCCGGGGAGCTGTTTTTT.

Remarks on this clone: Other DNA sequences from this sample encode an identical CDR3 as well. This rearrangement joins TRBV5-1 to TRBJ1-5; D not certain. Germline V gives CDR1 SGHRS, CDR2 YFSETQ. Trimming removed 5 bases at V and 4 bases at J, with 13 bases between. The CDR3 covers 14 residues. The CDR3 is CASRSDPGNQPQHF. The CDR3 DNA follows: TGCGCCAGCAGATCGGACCCCGGGAATCAGCCCCAGCATTTT.

The CDR3 sequence: CASSTLLAGSYEQYF. Here the CDR3 DNA reads TGTGCCAGTAGTACTTTACTAGCGGGGAGCTACGAGCAGTACTTC. This chain links TRBV19 with TRBJ2-7, with TRBD2 matching 10 bases. Trimming at V came to 4 bases and at J to 3 bases, leaving 6 bases not matched to a gene. CDR3 length: 15 residues. Germline assignment: CDR1 LNHDA and CDR2 SQIVND (reference sequence).

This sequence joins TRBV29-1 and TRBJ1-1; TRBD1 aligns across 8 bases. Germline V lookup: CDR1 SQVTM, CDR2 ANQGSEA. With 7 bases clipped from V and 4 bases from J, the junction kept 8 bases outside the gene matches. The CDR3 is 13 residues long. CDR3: CSAPGQVTTEAFF. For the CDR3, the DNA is TGCAGCGCCCCGGGACAGGTGACCACTGAAGCTTTCTTT.

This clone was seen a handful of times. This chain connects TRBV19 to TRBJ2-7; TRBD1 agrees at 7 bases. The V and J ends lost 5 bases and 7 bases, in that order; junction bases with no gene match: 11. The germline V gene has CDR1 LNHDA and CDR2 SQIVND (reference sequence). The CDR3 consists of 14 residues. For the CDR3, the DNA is TGTGCCAGTAGTGACCTGACAGGGATCGTTGAGCAGTACTTC. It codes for CASSDLTGIVEQYF.

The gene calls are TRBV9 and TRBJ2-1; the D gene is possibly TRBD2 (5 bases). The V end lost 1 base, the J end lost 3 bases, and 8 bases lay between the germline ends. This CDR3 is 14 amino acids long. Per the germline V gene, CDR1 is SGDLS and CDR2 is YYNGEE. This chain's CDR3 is CASSVRADYNEQFF. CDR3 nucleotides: TGTGCCAGCAGCGTAAGAGCGGACTACAATGAGCAGTTCTTC. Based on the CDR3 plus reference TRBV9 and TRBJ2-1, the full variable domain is DSGVTQTPKHLITATGQRVTLRCSPRSGDLSVYWYQQSLDQGLQFLIQYYNGEERAKGNILERFSAQQFPDLHSELNLSSLELGDSALYFCASSVRADYNEQFFGPGTRLTVL.

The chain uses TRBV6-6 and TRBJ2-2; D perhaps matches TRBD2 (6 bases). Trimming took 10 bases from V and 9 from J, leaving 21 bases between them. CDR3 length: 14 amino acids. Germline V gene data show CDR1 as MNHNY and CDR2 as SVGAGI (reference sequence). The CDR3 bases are TGTGCCACACAACGCGCAGCGGAGGGAAGGGAGCTGTTTTTT. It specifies CATQRAAEGRELFF.

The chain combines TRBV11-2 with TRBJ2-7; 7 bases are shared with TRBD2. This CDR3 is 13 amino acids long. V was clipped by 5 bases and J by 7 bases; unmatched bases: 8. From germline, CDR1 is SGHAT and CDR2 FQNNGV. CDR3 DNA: TGTGCCAGCAGCCCACAGGTGGGAGGGGAGCAGTACTTC. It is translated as CASSPQVGGEQYF.

The CDR3 is CAGEDSRNTEAFF. CDR3 sequence (DNA): TGTGCCGGGGAGGACAGCCGGAACACTGAAGCTTTCTTT. The rearrangement joins TRBV30 to TRBJ1-1, with D possibly TRBD1 on 6 matching bases. CDR1 GTSNPN and CDR2 SVGIG come from the germline V gene (reference sequence). This CDR3 is built from 13 residues. V lost 8 bases and J lost 1, with 14 bases in between.

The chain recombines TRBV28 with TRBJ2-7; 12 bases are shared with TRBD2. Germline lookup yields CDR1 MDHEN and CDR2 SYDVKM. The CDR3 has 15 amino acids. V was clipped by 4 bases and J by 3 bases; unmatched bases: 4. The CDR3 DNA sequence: TGTGCCAGCAGTTACCGGACTAGCGGGATCTACGAGCAGTACTTC. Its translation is CASSYRTSGIYEQYF.

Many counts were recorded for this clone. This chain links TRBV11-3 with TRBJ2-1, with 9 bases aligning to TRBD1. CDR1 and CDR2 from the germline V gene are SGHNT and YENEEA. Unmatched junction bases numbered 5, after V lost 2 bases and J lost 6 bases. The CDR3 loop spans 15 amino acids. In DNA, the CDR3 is TGTGCCAGCAGCTTATCCCCGACAGGGGGCAATGAGCAGTTCTTC. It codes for CASSLSPTGGNEQFF.

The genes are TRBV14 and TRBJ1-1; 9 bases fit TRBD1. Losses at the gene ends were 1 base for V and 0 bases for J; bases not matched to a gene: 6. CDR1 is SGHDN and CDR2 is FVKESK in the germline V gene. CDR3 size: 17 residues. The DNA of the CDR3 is TGTGCCAGCAGCCAAGGGGGACAGGGTGGGGTGAACACTGAAGCTTTCTTT. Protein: CASSQGGQGGVNTEAFF.